Only one count was recorded for the clone carrying this T cell receptor beta chain. Its target is not known. At one end, the junction sequence differs from germline, possibly due to a read error. Germline lookup yields CDR1 SGHKS and CDR2 YYEKEE (reference sequence). The CDR3 is made up of 12 amino acids. The record originates from a study of blood T cells in healthy people across ages. The overall study: Template switching caught about one barcoded beta molecule for each two T cells.

Donation came from healthy Caucasian individuals in Russia who were aged about 6 to 95. Researchers collected about 9.6 milliliters of peripheral blood from every single donor. Study-wide points: Naive T cell percentage by flow cytometry tracked strongly with beta diversity.

Primers used in a second PCR of roughly 6 to 12 cycles were a sample-barcoded 5' primer and a J-beta primer mix. TCRdb reprocessed the 5' RACE reads via MiXCR and lists one record per CDR3 protein. The table records some 700,000 distinct CDR3 sequences, around 40% of them present only once. The sample comprised blood. The chain has TRBV5-5 and TRBJ1-1; the D is unclear. This TCR was sampled from a woman aged 55 to 70 in good health. The CDR3 nucleotides read TGTGCCTGCAGCAACCTGGGGACTGAAGCTTTCTTT. Translating it yields CACSNLGTEAFF.